This T cell receptor (beta chain) came from a study of OX40 agonist ivuxolimab in advanced cancers. Study outcomes and limitations: Some nonresponders also had low normalized T-cell clonal expansion. At doses 0.1 to 3.0 mg/kg, CD4+ and CD8+ clones expanded.

With respect to this clone: What it recognizes is unknown.

Profiling relied on immunoSEQ multiplex PCR, and the TCRdb table lists in-frame clones only, not all of them. This table has approximately 76,000 clones, 92% appearing once. CDR3 size: 15 residues. Trimming cost V 5 bases and J 4 bases, with 17 bases left between them. In germline, CDR1 is SGHTA, CDR2 FQGTGA. The source is an adult with an advanced solid tumor such as melanoma, head and neck, liver or kidney cancer. This chain links TRBV7-3 with TRBJ1-1; possibly TRBD1 for D (5 bases). The sample consisted of CD4+ or CD8+ T cells sorted from blood, taken in a trial of the OX40 agonist ivuxolimab. CDR3 sequence (DNA): TGTGCCAGCAGCATCGGGGGACCGCCGGGCACTGAAGCTTTCTTT. It encodes CASSIGGPPGTEAFF.